Below, one T cell receptor (beta chain) is given with its context. Its antigen is not known. The template used for profiling TCR beta VDJ and CDR3 was genomic DNA. TCRdb reprocessed the reads via MiXCR and lists one record per CDR3 protein. Of about 100,000 distinct CDR3 sequences in the sample, 50% to 65% were seen once. This CDR3 comprises 14 residues. The V gene's germline CDR1 is SGHRS and CDR2 YFSETQ. The V end lost 4 bases, the J end lost 10 bases, and 15 bases lay between the germline ends. These data belong to a study of CD8+CD57+ T cells in acquired aplastic anemia. Study-level information: Sorted CD4+ and CD8+ cells gave a mean 3.2 ug DNA, range 0.2 to 27.4 ug.

Findings and limits, study-wide: The number of CD8+ CDR3 sequences shared by patients and controls was approximately 31. Between patients and controls, CD8+ Simpson's diversity did not vary significantly.

This sequence originates from a human donor in good health, serving as a control. The sequencing input was sorted CD4+, CD8+, or CD8+CD57+ T cells (not recorded which) from PBMCs. The chain links TRBV5-1 to TRBJ1-6; D not resolved. The CDR3 sequence: CASSMDWAGSPLHF. CDR3 nucleotide sequence: TGCGCCAGCAGCATGGACTGGGCCGGGTCACCCCTCCACTTT.